The TCR beta chain described here comes from a study of graft-versus-host responses after intestinal transplantation. As for the study in general: Each of the recipients got a multivisceral, liver-intestinal, or isolated intestinal transplant. Anti-thymocyte globulin induction, then tacrolimus and steroids for about three years, went to all recipients. Findings and limits, study-wide: Individuals carrying graft-donor T cell macrochimerism showed high graft-versus-host to host-versus-graft clonal ratios in allografts.

As regards this clone: As yet, its antigen is unknown.

With 3 bases removed from V and 4 bases from J, the gap between germline ends came to 16 bases. This CDR3 region has 16 residues. Germline V gene sequence: CDR1 LNHNV, CDR2 YYDKDF (reference sequence). Libraries were prepared by immunoSEQ multiplex PCR; TCRdb keeps only in-frame clonotypes and omits some of them. Among over 75,000 clones listed, roughly 90% were seen once. This sequence joins TRBV15 and TRBJ2-1, with D possibly matching TRBD2 (6 bases). This sample comprised unstimulated CD4+ T cells sorted from spleen or lymph node cells, obtained before transplant. The sequence was obtained from a human donor who was the organ donor for an intestinal transplant. The CDR3 protein is CATSRRGGTSYNEQFF. Written as DNA, the CDR3 is TGTGCCACCAGCAGGAGGGGTGGGACTTCTTACAATGAGCAGTTCTTC.